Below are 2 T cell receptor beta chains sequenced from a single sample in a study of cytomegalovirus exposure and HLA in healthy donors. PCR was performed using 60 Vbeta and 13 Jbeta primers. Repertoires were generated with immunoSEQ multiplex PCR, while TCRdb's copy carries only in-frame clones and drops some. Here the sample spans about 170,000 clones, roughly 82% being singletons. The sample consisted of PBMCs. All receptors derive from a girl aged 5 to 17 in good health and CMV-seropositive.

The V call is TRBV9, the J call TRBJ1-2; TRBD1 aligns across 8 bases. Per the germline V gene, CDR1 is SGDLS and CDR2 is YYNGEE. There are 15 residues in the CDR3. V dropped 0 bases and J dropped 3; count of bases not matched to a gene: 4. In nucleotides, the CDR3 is TGTGCCAGCAGCGTAGGAGCAGGGGGCTACTATGGCTACACCTTC. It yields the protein CASSVGAGGYYGYTF.

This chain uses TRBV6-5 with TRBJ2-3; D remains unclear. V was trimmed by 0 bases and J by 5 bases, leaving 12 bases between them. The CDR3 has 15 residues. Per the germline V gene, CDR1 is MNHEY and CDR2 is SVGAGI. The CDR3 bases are TGTGCCAGCAGTTACTCGAGTCTAGTTGGAGATACGCAGTATTTT. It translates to CASSYSSLVGDTQYF.